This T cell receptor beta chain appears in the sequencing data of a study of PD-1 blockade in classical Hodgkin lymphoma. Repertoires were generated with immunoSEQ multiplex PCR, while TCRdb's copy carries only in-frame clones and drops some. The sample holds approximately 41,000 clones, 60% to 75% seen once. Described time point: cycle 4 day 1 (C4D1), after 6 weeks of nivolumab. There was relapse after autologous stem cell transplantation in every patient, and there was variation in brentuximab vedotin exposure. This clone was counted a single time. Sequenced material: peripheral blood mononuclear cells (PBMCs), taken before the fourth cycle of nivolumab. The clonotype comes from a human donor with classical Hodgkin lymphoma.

In DNA, the CDR3 is TGTGCCAGCAGTCCCCTCAGGAACACCGGGGAGCTGTTTTTT. Translated, it gives CASSPLRNTGELFF. The chain links TRBV6-5 to TRBJ2-2; D is unclear. There are 14 residues in the CDR3. V dropped 5 bases and J dropped 1 base, with 8 bases sitting between them. CDR1 and CDR2 from the germline V gene are MNHEY and SVGAGI.